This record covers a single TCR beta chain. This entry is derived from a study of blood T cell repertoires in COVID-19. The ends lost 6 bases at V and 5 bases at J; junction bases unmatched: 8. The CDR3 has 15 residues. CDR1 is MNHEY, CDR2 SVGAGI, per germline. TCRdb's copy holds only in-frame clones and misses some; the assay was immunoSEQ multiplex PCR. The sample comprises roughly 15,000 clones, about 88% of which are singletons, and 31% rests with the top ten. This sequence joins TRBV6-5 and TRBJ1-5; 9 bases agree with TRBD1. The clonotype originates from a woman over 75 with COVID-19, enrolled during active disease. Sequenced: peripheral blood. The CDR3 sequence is CASSRDGTGYQPQHF. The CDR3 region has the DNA TGTGCCAGCAGCAGAGACGGGACAGGGTATCAGCCCCAGCATTTT.